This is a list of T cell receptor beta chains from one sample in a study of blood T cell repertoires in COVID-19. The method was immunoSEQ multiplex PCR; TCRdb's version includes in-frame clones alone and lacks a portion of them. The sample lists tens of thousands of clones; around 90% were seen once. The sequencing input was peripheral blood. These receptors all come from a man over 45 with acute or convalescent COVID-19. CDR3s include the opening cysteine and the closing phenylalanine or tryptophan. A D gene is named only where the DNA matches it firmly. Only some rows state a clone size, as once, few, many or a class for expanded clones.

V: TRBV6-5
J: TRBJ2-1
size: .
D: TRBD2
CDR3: CASSSVAGRSNEQFF
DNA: TGTGCCAGCAGTTCCGTAGCGGGACGGAGCAATGAGCAGTTCTTC

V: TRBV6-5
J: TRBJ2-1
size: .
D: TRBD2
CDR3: CATSRASGSFNEQFF
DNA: TGTGCCACCTCGAGGGCTAGCGGGAGCTTCAATGAGCAGTTCTTC

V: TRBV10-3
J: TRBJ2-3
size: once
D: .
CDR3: CAISDRGQSTDTQYF
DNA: TGTGCCATCAGTGATAGAGGACAGAGCACAGATACGCAGTATTTT

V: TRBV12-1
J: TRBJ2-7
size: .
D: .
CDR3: CASSGIGEREGSYEQYF
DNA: TGTGCCAGCAGCGGCATCGGGGAGCGGGAGGGGTCCTACGAGCAGTACTTC

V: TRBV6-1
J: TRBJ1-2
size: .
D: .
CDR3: CASSEGARGYGYTF
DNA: TGTGCCAGCAGTGAGGGGGCGCGCGGGTATGGCTACACCTTC

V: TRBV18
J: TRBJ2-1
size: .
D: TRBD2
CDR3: CASLAGTSGLAFF
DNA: TGTGCCAGCTTAGCCGGGACTAGCGGCCTAGCATTCTTC

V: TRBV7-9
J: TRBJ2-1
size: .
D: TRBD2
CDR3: CASSQFGLAYNEQFF
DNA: TGTGCCAGCAGCCAGTTTGGACTAGCTTACAATGAGCAGTTCTTC

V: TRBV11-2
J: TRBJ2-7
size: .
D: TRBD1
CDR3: CASSPRPDRGLYEQYF
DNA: TGTGCCAGCAGCCCCCGCCCGGACAGGGGGCTCTACGAGCAGTACTTC

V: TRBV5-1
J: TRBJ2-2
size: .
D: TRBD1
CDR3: CASRPLGTDNTGELFF
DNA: TGCGCCAGCAGACCCCTGGGGACAGACAACACCGGGGAGCTGTTTTTT

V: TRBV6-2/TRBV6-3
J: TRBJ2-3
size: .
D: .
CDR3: CASSYGGGADTQYF
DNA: TGTGCCAGCAGTTACGGAGGGGGCGCAGATACGCAGTATTTT

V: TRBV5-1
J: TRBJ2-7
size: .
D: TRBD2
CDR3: CASSLGAGTYEQYF
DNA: TGCGCCAGCAGCTTAGGAGCGGGGACCTACGAGCAGTACTTC

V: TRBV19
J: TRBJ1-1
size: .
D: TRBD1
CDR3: CASAVGTGGTEAFF
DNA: TGTGCCAGCGCGGTTGGGACAGGGGGCACTGAAGCTTTCTTT

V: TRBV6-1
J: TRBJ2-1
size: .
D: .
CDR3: CASSEGRVEQFF
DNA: TGTGCCAGCAGTGAAGGGAGGGTTGAGCAGTTCTTC

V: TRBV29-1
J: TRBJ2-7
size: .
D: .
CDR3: CSVFDSSLLSYEQYF
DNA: TGCAGCGTTTTTGACAGCTCTCTTCTTTCCTACGAGCAGTACTTC

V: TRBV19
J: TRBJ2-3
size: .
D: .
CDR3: CASSIQGHITDTQYF
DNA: TGTGCCAGTAGTATTCAGGGACATATCACAGATACGCAGTATTTT

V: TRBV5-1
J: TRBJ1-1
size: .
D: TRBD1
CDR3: CASSFESMRGRTEAFF
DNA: TGCGCCAGCAGCTTCGAGAGTATGAGGGGGCGAACTGAAGCTTTCTTT

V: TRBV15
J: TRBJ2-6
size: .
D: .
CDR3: CATTKGRQTGANVLTF
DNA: TGTGCCACCACCAAAGGGAGGCAAACTGGGGCCAACGTCCTGACTTTC

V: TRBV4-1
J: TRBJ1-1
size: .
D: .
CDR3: CASSQEWVGGWTEAFF
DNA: TGCGCCAGCAGCCAAGAGTGGGTGGGGGGGTGGACTGAAGCTTTCTTT

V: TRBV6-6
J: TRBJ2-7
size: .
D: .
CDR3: CASSYSGEVYEQYF
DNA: TGTGCCAGCAGTTACTCGGGGGAGGTCTACGAGCAGTACTTC

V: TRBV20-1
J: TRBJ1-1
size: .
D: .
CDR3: CSASPGGLNTEAFF
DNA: TGCAGTGCTAGTCCGGGGGGATTGAACACTGAAGCTTTCTTT

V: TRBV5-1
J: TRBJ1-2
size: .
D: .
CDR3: CASSLVEAYYGYTF
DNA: TGCGCCAGCAGCTTGGTGGAGGCCTACTATGGCTACACCTTC

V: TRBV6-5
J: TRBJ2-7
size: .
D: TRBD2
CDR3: CASSPPPAGGDEQYF
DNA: TGTGCCAGCAGCCCCCCTCCCGCGGGAGGTGACGAGCAGTACTTC

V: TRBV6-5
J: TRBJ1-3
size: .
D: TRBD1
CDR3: CASSYSGTAGNTIYF
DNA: TGTGCCAGCAGTTACTCCGGGACAGCTGGAAACACCATATATTTT

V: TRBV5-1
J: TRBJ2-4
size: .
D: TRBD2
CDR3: CASSLGGLADIAKNIQYF
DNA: TGCGCCAGCAGCTTGGGTGGACTAGCAGATATAGCCAAAAACATTCAGTACTTC

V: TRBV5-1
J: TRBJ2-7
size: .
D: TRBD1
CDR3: CASSLTGQEYEQYF
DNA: TGCGCCAGCAGCTTGACAGGACAGGAATACGAGCAGTACTTC

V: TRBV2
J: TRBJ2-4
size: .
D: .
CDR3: CASSPTAGQGKNIQYF
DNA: TGTGCCAGCAGCCCTACCGCCGGACAAGGCAAAAACATTCAGTACTTC

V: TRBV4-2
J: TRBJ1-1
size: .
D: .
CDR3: CASSQVQVHVNTEAFF
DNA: TGTGCCAGCAGCCAAGTTCAGGTACATGTGAACACTGAAGCTTTCTTT

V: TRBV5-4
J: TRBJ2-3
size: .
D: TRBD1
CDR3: CASQPGQGMGTDTQYF
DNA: TGTGCCAGCCAACCGGGACAGGGAATGGGTACAGATACGCAGTATTTT

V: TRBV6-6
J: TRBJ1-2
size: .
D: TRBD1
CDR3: CASRTSSGTGNGYTF
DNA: TGTGCCAGCAGAACCAGTTCCGGGACAGGAAATGGCTACACCTTC

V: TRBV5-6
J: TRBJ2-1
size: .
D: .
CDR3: CASSSRGAEQFF
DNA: TGTGCCAGCAGCTCCAGGGGGGCGGAGCAGTTCTTC

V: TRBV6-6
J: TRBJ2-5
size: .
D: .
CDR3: CASSSLQGGEETQYF
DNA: TGTGCCAGCAGTTCCCTTCAGGGAGGTGAAGAGACCCAGTACTTC

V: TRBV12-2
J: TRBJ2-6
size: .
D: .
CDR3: CARFGTSAYSGANVLTF
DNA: TGTGCTAGGTTTGGGACTAGCGCCTACTCTGGGGCCAACGTCCTGACTTTC

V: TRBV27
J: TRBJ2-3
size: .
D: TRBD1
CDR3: CASSPGQGGSDTQYF
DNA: TGTGCCAGCAGTCCCGGACAGGGGGGGTCAGATACGCAGTATTTT

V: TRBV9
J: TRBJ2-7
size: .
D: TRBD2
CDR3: CASSVEGGNAYEQYF
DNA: TGTGCCAGCAGCGTAGAGGGAGGGAATGCCTACGAGCAGTACTTC

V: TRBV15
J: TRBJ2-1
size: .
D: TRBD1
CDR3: CATSRPGTANNEQFF
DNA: TGTGCCACCAGCAGACCCGGGACAGCGAACAATGAGCAGTTCTTC

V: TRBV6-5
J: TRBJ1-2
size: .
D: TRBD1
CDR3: CASSYDWTGGGYTF
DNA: TGTGCCAGCAGTTACGATTGGACAGGGGGGGGCTACACCTTC

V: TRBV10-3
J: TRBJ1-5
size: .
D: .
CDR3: CAISSIDGGNQPQHF
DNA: TGTGCCATCAGTTCGATAGACGGGGGCAATCAGCCCCAGCATTTT

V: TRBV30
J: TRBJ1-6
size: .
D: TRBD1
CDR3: CAWETGTGNSPLHF
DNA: TGTGCCTGGGAGACCGGGACAGGGAATTCACCCCTCCACTTT

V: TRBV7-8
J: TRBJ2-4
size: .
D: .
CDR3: CASSLGGSKNIQYF
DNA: TGTGCCAGCAGCTTAGGAGGGTCCAAAAACATTCAGTACTTC

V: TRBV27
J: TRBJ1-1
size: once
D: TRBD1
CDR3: CASSPLDRGEAFF
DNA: TGTGCCAGCAGTCCCTTGGACAGGGGAGAAGCTTTCTTT

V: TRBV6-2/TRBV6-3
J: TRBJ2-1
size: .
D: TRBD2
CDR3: CASSYSTSGTRNEQFF
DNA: TGTGCCAGCAGTTACTCGACTAGCGGGACGCGAAATGAGCAGTTCTTC

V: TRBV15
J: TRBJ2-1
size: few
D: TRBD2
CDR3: CATSRDRGVLAYHNEQFF
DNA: TGTGCCACCAGCAGAGATCGAGGGGTACTAGCGTACCACAATGAGCAGTTCTTC

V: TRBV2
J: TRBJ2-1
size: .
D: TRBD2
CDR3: CASAPGTSGEQFF
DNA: TGTGCCAGCGCTCCAGGGACTAGCGGTGAGCAGTTCTTC

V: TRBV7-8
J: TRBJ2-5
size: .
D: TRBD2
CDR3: CASSHLRAGEGETQYF
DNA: TGTGCCAGCAGCCATTTACGGGCGGGAGAGGGGGAGACCCAGTACTTC

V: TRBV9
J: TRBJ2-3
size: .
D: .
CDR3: CASSELWDTQYF
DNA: TGTGCCAGCAGCGAGCTCTGGGATACGCAGTATTTT

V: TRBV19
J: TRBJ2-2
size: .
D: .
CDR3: CASREGSKPNTGELFF
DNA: TGTGCCAGTAGAGAAGGGAGCAAACCGAACACCGGGGAGCTGTTTTTT

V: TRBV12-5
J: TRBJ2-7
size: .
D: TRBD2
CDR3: CASGLRSLAGTYEQYF
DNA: TGTGCTAGTGGTTTACGCTCTTTAGCGGGGACCTACGAGCAGTACTTC

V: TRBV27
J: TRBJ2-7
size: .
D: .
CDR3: CASSLSPGSYEQYF
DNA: TGTGCCAGCAGTTTATCCCCCGGCTCCTACGAGCAGTACTTC

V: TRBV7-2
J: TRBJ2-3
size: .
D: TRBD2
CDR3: CASSPPPGTSGKGADTQYF
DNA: TGTGCCAGCAGCCCTCCTCCCGGGACTAGCGGGAAAGGGGCAGATACGCAGTATTTT